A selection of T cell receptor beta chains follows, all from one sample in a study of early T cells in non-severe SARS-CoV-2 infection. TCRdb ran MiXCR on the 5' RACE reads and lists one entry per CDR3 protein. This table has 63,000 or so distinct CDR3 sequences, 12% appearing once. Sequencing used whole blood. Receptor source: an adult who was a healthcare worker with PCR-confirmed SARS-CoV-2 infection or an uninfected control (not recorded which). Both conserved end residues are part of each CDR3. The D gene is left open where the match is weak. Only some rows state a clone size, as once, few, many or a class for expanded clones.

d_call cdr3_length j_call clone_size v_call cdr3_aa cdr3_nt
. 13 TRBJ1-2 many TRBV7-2 CASSLSRAAGYTF TGTGCCAGCAGCTTAAGCAGGGCAGCTGGCTACACCTTC
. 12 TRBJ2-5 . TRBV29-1 CSVLRIQETQYF TGCAGCGTTTTGCGTATACAAGAGACCCAGTACTTC
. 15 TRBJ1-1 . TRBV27 CASSSTGFPGVEAFF TGTGCCAGCAGTTCGACCGGGTTCCCGGGGGTTGAAGCTTTCTTT
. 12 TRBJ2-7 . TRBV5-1 CASSPNRDEQYF TGCGCCAGCAGCCCTAACAGGGACGAGCAGTACTTC
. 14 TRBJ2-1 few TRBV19 CASSIGKGRNEQFF TGTGCCAGTAGTATAGGCAAGGGGCGCAATGAGCAGTTCTTC
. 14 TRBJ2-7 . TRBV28 CASRDRAVVYEQYF TGTGCCAGCAGAGATCGGGCAGTTGTCTACGAGCAGTACTTC
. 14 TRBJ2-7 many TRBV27 CASSLRADPYEQYF TGTGCCAGCAGTTTAAGGGCCGATCCCTACGAGCAGTACTTC
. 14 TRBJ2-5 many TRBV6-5 CASSPGGPGETQYF TGTGCCAGCAGCCCGGGGGGCCCAGGGGAGACCCAGTACTTC
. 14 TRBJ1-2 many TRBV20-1 CSAQNHDSNYGYTF TGCAGTGCCCAAAACCATGACTCTAACTATGGCTACACCTTC
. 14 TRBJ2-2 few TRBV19 CASSIPQTTGELFF TGTGCCAGTAGTATTCCACAGACCACCGGGGAGCTGTTTTTT
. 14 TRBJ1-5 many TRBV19 CASQIQGVNQPQHF TGTGCCAGTCAAATCCAGGGTGTCAATCAGCCCCAGCATTTT
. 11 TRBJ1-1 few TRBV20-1 CSAPLNAEAFF TGCAGTGCTCCCCTAAACGCTGAAGCTTTCTTT
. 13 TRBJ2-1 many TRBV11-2 CASSLEFDREQFF TGTGCCAGCAGCTTAGAATTTGACAGAGAGCAGTTCTTC
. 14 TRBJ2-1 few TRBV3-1 CASSQNGQPEGPFF TGTGCCAGCAGCCAAAACGGACAGCCCGAGGGACCGTTCTTC
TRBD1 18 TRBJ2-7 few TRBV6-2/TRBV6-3 CASSYSISTGSDSYEQYF TGTGCCAGCAGTTACTCCATTTCGACAGGGAGCGACTCCTACGAGCAGTACTTC
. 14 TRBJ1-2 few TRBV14 CASSHGRSFYGYTF TGTGCCAGCAGCCATGGAAGGAGCTTCTATGGCTACACCTTC
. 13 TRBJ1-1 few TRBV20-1 CSATATPGTEAFF TGCAGTGCGACAGCCACTCCTGGCACTGAAGCTTTCTTT
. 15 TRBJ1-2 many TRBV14 CASSQDRAGSYGYTF TGTGCCAGCAGCCAAGATCGGGCAGGGAGCTATGGCTACACCTTC
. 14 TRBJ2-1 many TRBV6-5 CASSYFSDANEQFF TGTGCCAGCAGTTACTTCTCCGACGCCAATGAGCAGTTCTTC
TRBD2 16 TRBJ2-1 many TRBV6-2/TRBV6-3 CASSHSSGRTYNEQFF TGTGCCAGCAGTCACAGTAGCGGGAGGACTTACAATGAGCAGTTCTTC
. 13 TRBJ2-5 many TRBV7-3 CASSLQGTETQYF TGTGCCAGCAGCTTACAGGGGACTGAGACCCAGTACTTC
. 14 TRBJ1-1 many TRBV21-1 CASSQGRKNTEAFF TGTGCCAGCAGTCAGGGACGGAAGAACACTGAAGCTTTCTTT
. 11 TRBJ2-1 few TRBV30 CAWSVGSEQFF TGTGCCTGGAGTGTAGGTAGTGAGCAGTTCTTC
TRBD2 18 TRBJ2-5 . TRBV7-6 CASSSPLGGGRAWETQYF TGTGCCAGCAGCTCGCCCTTAGGTGGCGGGAGAGCGTGGGAGACCCAGTACTTC
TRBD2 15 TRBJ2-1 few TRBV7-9 CASSKPGTRNNEQFF TGTGCCAGCAGCAAGCCCGGGACTAGAAACAATGAGCAGTTCTTC
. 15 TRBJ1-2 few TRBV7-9 CASSLKSGDRSGYTF TGTGCCAGCAGTCTTAAATCGGGCGATCGCTCTGGCTACACCTTC
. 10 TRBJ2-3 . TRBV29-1 CSVTSHTQYF TGCAGCGTTACTAGCCATACGCAGTATTTT
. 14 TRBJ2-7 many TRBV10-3 CAISESGYFDEQYF TGTGCCATCAGTGAGTCTGGATACTTCGACGAGCAGTACTTC
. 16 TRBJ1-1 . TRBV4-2 CASSRGRSRLGTEAFF TGTGCCAGCAGCAGGGGGAGGTCGAGGTTGGGGACTGAAGCTTTCTTT
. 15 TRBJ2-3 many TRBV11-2 CASSLVSGEADTQYF TGTGCCAGCAGCTTAGTGTCCGGCGAGGCAGATACGCAGTATTTT
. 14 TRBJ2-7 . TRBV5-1 CASSLEGGTYVQYF TGCGCCAGCAGCTTGGAGGGGGGCACCTACGTGCAGTACTTC
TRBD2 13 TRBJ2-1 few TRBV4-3 CASSRGRNNEQFF TGCGCCAGCAGCCGCGGGAGAAACAATGAGCAGTTCTTC
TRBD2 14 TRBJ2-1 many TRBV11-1 CASAAGVSYNEQFF TGTGCCAGCGCCGCGGGAGTGTCCTACAATGAGCAGTTCTTC